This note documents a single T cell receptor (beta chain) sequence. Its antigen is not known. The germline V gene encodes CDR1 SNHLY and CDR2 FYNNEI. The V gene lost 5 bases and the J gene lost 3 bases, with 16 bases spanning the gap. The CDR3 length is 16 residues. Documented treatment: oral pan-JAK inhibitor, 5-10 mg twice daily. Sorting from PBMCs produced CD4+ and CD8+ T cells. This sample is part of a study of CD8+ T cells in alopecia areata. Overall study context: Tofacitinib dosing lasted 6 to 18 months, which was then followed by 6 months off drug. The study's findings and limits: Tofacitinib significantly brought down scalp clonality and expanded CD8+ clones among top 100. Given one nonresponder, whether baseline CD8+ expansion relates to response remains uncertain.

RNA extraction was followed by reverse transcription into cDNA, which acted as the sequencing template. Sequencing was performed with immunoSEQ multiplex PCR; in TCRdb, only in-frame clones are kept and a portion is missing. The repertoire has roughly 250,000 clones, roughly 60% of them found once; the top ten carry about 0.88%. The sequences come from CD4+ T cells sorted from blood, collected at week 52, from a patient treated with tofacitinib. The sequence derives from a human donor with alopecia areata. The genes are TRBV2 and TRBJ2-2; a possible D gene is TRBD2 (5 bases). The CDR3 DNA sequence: TGTGCCAGCAGTCGTGAAGGACTGGAGTACACCGGGGAGCTGTTTTTT. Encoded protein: CASSREGLEYTGELFF.